This T cell receptor (beta chain) was obtained from a study of blood T cell repertoires in COVID-19. Study information: Sample material is recorded as cDNA or gDNA derived from T cells, B-cell-depleted T cells, or PBMCs.

Original processing methods: Amplifying reference gene primers gave estimates of nucleated cell counts. Profiled with immunoSEQ multiplex PCR; TCRdb holds only in-frame clones, not every one. That table supplies the V and J calls and clone size; D and trimming were determined from the DNA. The sample has 110,000 to 150,000 clones; over 70% are singletons. This clone was counted a few times. This specimen includes other DNA sequences encoding the same CDR3. The material sequenced was peripheral blood. The TCR was taken from a man aged 45 to 65 with active or convalescent COVID-19.

Here the CDR3 reads CASSTTGDTEAFF. DNA of the CDR3: TGTGCCAGTAGTACGACAGGGGACACTGAAGCTTTCTTT. The gene calls are TRBV19 and TRBJ1-1, with 8 positions matching TRBD1. The CDR3 totals 13 residues. CDR1 is LNHDA, CDR2 SQIVND, per germline (reference sequence). After removal of 4 bases from V and 3 bases from J, the junction contained 1 base not matched to a gene.